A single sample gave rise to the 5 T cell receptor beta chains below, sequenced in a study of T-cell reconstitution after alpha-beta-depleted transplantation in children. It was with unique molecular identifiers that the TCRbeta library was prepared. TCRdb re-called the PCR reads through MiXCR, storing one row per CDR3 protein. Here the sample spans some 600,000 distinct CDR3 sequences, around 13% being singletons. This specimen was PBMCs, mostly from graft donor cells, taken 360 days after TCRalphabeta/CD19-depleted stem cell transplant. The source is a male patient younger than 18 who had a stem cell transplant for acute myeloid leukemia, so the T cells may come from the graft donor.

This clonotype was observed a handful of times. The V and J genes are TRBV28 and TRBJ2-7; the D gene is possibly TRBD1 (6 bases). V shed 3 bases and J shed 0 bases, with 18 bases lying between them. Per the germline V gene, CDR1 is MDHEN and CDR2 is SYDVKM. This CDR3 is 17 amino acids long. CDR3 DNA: TGTGCCAGCAGTTTCCCCCTGTACAGGGACGACTCCTACGAGCAGTACTTC. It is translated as CASSFPLYRDDSYEQYF.

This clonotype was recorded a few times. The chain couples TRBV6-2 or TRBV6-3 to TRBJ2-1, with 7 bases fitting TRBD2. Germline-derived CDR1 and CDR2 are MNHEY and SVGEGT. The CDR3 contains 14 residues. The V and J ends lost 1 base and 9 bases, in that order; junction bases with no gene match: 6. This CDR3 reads CASSYFQTSLEQFF. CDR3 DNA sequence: TGTGCCAGCAGTTACTTCCAGACTAGCCTTGAGCAGTTCTTC.

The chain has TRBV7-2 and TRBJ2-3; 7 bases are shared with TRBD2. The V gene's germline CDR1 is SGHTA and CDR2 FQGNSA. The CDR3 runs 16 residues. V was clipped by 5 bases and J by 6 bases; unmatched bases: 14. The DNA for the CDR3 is TGTGCCAGCAGCCCCCCGGGACTACGTTATGCGGATACGCAGTATTTT. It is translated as CASSPPGLRYADTQYF. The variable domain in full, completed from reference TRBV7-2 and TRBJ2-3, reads GAGVSQSPSNKVTEKGKDVELRCDPISGHTALYWYRQSLGQGLEFLIYFQGNSAPDKSGLPSDRFSAERTGGSVSTLTIQRTQQEDSAVYLCASSPPGLRYADTQYFGPGTRLTVL.

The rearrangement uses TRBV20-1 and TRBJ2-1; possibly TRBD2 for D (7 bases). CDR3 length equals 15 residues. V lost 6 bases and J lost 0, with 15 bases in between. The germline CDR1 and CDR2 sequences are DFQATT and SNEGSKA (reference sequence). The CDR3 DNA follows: TGCAGTGCCGGGGGGCGGGCCTTCTCCTACAATGAGCAGTTCTTC. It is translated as CSAGGRAFSYNEQFF.

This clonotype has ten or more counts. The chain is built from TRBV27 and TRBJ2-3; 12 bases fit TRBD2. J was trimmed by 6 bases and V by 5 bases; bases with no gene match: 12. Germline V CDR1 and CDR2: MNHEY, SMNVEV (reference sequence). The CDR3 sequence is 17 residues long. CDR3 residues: CASSPPVLAGGPDTQYF. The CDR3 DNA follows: TGTGCCAGCAGTCCGCCCGTTCTAGCGGGAGGGCCGGATACGCAGTATTTT.